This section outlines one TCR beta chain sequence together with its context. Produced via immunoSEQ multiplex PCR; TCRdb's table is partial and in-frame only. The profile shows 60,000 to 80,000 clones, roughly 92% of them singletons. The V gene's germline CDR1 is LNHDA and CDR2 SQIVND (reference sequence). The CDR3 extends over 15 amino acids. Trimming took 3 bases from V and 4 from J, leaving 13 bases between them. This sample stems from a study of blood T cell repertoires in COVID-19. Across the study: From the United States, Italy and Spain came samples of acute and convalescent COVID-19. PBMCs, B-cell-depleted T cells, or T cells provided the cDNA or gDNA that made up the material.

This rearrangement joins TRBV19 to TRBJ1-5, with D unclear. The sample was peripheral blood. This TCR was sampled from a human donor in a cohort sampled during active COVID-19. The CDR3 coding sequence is TGTGCCAGTAGTATGGGCATCCCTGGGAATCAGCCCCAGCATTTT. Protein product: CASSMGIPGNQPQHF.